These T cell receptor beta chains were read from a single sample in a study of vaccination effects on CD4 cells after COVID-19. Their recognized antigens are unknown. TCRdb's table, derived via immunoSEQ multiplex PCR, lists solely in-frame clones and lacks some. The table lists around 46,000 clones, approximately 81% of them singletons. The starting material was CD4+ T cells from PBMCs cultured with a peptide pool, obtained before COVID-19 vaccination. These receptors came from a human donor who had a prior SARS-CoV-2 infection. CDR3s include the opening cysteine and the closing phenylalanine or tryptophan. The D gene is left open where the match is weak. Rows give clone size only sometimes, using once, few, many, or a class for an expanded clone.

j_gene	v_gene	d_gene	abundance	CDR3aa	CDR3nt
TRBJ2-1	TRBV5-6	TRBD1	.	CASSFYSGTDNEQFF	TGTGCCAGCAGCTTTTATTCGGGGACAGACAATGAGCAGTTCTTC
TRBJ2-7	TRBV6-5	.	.	CASIRRGIYEQYF	TGTGCCAGCATACGTAGAGGGATCTACGAGCAGTACTTC
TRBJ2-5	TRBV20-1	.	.	CSASVGGAQYF	TGCAGTGCTAGTGTGGGGGGTGCCCAGTACTTC
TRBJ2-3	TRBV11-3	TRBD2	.	CASSLDLLAVGTDTQYF	TGTGCCAGCAGCTTAGATTTGCTAGCGGTTGGAACAGATACGCAGTATTTT
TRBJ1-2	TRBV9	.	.	CASSPRGSLSGYTF	TGTGCCAGCAGCCCCAGGGGTTCTTTAAGTGGCTACACCTTC
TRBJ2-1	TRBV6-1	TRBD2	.	CASRENMGLAGGPSLYNEQFF	TGTGCCAGCAGGGAAAATATGGGACTAGCGGGGGGACCGAGTTTATACAATGAGCAGTTCTTC
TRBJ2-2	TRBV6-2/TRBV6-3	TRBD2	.	CASSPIAGGRTGELFF	TGTGCCAGCAGCCCTATAGCGGGAGGGCGTACCGGGGAGCTGTTTTTT
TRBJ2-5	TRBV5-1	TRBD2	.	CASSLGLAGGQETQYF	TGCGCCAGCAGCTTGGGACTAGCGGGGGGCCAAGAGACCCAGTACTTC
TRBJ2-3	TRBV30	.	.	CAWGFSADTQYF	TGTGCCTGGGGGTTTTCCGCAGATACGCAGTATTTT
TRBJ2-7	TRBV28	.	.	CASSLRNYEQYF	TGTGCCAGCAGTCTACGCAATTACGAGCAGTACTTC
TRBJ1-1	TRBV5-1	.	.	CASSPSTGYTEAFF	TGCGCCAGCAGCCCTTCCACCGGTTACACTGAAGCTTTCTTT
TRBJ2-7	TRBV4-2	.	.	CASSQVGSYEQYF	TGTGCCAGCAGCCAAGTGGGTAGCTACGAGCAGTACTTC
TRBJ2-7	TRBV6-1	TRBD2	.	CASSGWRGGGSYEQYF	TGTGCCAGCAGTGGATGGCGGGGGGGAGGGTCCTACGAGCAGTACTTC
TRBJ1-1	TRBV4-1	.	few	CASSQGILNTEAFF	TGCGCCAGCAGCCAAGGTATCCTGAACACTGAAGCTTTCTTT
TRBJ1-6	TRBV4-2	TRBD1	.	CASSRAGTDNSPLHF	TGTGCCAGCAGCCGCGCCGGGACAGATAATTCACCCCTCCACTTT
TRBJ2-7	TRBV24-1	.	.	CATSGAGAYEQYF	TGTGCCACCAGTGGGGCAGGGGCCTACGAGCAGTACTTC
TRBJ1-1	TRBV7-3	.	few	CASSLTLETEAFF	TGTGCCAGCAGCTTAACCTTGGAAACTGAAGCTTTCTTT
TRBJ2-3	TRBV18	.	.	CASSELPDTQYF	TGTGCCAGCTCGGAACTCCCGGATACGCAGTATTTT